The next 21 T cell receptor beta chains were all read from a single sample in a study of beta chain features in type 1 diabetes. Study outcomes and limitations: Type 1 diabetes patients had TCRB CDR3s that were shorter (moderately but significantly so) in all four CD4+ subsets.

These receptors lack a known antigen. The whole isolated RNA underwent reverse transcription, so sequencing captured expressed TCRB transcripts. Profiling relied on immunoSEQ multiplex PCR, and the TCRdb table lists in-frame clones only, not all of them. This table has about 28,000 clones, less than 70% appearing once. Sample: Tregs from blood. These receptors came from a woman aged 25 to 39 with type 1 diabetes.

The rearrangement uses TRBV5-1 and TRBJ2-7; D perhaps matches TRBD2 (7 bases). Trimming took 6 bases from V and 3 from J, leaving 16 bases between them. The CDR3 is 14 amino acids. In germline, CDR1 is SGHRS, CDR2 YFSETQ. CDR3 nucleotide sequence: TGCGCCAGCACCAATAACAGGGAGGGCTACGAGCAGTACTTC. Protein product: CASTNNREGYEQYF.

The CDR3 DNA is TGTGCCAGCAGTGGAGGACTAGCGGACACCTACGAGCAGTACTTC. Amino acid sequence: CASSGGLADTYEQYF. This chain links TRBV6-1 with TRBJ2-7; 10 positions agree with TRBD2. This CDR3 is 15 amino acids long. Trimming took 4 bases from V and 2 from J; bases not matched to a gene: 5. Germline V gene lookup returns CDR1 MNHNS and CDR2 SASEGT.

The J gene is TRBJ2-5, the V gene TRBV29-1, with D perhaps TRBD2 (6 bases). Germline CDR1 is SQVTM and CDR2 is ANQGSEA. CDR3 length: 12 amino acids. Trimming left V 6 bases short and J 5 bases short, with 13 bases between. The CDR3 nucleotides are TGCAGCGTCTCGGGGGATGTTGAGACCCAGTACTTC. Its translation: CSVSGDVETQYF.

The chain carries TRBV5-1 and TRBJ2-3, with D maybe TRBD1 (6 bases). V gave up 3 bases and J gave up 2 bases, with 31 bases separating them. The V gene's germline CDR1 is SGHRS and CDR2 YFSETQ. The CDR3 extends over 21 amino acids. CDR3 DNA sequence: TGCGCCAGCAGCTCGGACAGTTTAAATGGCGAGCCTGAATACTCCACAGATACGCAGTATTTT. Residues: CASSSDSLNGEPEYSTDTQYF.

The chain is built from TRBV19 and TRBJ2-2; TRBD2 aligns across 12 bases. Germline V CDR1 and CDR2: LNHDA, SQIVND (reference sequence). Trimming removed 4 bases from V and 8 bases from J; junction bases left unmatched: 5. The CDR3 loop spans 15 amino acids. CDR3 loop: CASSRLAGVWGELFF. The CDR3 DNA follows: TGTGCCAGTAGTAGACTAGCGGGAGTTTGGGGGGAGCTGTTTTTT.

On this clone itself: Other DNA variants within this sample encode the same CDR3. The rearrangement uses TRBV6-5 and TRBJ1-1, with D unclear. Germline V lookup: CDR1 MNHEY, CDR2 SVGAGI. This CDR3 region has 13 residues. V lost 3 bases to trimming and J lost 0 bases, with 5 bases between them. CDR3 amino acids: CASSYQMNTEAFF. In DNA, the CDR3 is TGTGCCAGCAGTTATCAGATGAACACTGAAGCTTTCTTT.

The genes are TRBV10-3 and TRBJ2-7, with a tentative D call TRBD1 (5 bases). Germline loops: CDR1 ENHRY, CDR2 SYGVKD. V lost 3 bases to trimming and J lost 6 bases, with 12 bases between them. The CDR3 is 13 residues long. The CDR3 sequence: CAISDIQGSEQYF. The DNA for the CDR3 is TGTGCCATCAGTGACATCCAGGGCTCCGAGCAGTACTTC.

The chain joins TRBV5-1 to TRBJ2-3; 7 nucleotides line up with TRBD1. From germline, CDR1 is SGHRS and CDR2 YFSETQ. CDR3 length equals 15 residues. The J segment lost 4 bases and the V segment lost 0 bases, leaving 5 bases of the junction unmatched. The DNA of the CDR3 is TGCGCCAGCAGCTTGGGGCAGGGGGTTTCAGATACGCAGTATTTT. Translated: CASSLGQGVSDTQYF.

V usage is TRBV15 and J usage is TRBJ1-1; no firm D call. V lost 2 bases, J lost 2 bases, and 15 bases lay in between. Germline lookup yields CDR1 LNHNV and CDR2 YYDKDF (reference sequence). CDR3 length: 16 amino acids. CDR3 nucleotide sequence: TGTGCCACCAGCAGACCCGGGGAGCAGATTAACACTGAAGCTTTCTTT. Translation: CATSRPGEQINTEAFF.

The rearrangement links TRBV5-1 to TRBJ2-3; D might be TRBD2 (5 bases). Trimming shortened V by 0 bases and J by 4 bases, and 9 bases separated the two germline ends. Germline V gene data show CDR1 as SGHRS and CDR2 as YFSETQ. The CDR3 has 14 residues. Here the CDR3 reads CASSLELGADTQYF. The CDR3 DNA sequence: TGCGCCAGCAGCTTGGAACTAGGAGCAGATACGCAGTATTTT.

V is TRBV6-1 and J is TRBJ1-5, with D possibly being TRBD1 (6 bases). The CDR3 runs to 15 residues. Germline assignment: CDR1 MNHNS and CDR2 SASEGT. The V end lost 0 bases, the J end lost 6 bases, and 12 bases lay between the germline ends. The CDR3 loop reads CASSEAAGAGQPQHF. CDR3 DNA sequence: TGTGCCAGCAGTGAAGCGGCGGGGGCGGGTCAGCCCCAGCATTTT.

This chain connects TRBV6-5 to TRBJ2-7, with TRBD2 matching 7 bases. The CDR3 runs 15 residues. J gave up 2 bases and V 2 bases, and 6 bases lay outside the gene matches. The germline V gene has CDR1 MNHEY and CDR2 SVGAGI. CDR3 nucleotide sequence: TGTGCCAGCAGTTACGGGGGAGGGTCCGCCTACGAGCAGTACTTC. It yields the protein CASSYGGGSAYEQYF.

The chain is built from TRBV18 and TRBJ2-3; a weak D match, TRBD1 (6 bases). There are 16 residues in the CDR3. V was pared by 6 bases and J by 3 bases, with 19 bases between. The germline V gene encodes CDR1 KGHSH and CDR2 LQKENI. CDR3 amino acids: CASSPDRPGVTDTQYF. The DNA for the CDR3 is TGTGCCAGCTCGCCCGACAGGCCCGGGGTGACAGATACGCAGTATTTT. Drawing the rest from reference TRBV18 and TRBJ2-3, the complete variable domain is NAGVMQNPRHLVRRRGQEARLRCSPMKGHSHVYWYRQLPEEGLKFMVYLQKENIIDESGMPKERFSAEFPKEGPSILRIQQVVRGDSAAYFCASSPDRPGVTDTQYFGPGTRLTVL.

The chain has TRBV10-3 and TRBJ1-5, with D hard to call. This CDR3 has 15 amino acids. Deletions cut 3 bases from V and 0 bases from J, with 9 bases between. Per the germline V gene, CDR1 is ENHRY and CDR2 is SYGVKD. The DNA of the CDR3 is TGTGCCATCAGTGAACAGCGGGATAGCAATCAGCCCCAGCATTTT. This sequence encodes CAISEQRDSNQPQHF.

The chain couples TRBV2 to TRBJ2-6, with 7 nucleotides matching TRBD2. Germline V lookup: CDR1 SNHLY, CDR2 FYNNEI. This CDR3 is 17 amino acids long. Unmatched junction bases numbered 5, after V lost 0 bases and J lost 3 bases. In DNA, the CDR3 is TGTGCCAGCAGTGAAGCGGATGGGAGGGTTGGGGCCAACGTCCTGACTTTC. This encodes CASSEADGRVGANVLTF. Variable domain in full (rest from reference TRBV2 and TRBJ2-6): EPEVTQTPSHQVTQMGQEVILRCVPISNHLYFYWYRQILGQKVEFLVSFYNNEISEKSEIFDDQFSVERPDGSNFTLKIRSTKLEDSAMYFCASSEADGRVGANVLTFGAGSRLTVL.

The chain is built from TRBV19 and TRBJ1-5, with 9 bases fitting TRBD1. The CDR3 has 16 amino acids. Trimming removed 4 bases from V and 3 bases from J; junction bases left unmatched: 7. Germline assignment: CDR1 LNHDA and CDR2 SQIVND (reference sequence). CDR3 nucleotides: TGTGCCAGTAGTAACCCGACAGGGGGTCCCAATCAGCCCCAGCATTTT. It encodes CASSNPTGGPNQPQHF.

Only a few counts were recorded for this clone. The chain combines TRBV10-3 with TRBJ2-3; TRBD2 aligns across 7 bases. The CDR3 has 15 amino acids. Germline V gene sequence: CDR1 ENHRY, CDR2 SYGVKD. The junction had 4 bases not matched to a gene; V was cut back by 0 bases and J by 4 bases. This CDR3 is CAISESAGAPDTQYF. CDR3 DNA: TGTGCCATCAGTGAGTCGGCGGGAGCCCCAGATACGCAGTATTTT.

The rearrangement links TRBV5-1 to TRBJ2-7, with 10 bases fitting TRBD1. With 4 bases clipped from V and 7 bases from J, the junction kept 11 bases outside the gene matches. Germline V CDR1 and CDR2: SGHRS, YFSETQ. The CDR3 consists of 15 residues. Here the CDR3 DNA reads TGCGCCAGCAGCGCCGGGACAGGGGTGACACGGGAGCAGTACTTC. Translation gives CASSAGTGVTREQYF. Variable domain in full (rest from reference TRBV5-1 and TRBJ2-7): KAGVTQTPRYLIKTRGQQVTLSCSPISGHRSVSWYQQTPGQGLQFLFEYFSETQRNKGNFPGRFSGRQFSNSRSEMNVSTLELGDSALYLCASSAGTGVTREQYFGPGTRLTVT.

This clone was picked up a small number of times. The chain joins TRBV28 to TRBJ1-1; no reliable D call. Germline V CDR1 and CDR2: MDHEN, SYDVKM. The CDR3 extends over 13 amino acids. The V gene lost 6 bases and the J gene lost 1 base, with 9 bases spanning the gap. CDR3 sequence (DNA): TGTGCCAGCAGGGCCTCCGAGAACACTGAAGCTTTCTTT. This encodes CASRASENTEAFF.

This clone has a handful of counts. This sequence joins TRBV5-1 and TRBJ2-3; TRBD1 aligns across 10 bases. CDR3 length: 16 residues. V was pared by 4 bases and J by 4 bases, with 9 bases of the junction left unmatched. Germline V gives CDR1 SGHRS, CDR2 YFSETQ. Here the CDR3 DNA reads TGCGCCAGCAGCCCCACCGGGACAGGGGCCCCAGATACGCAGTATTTT. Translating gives CASSPTGTGAPDTQYF.

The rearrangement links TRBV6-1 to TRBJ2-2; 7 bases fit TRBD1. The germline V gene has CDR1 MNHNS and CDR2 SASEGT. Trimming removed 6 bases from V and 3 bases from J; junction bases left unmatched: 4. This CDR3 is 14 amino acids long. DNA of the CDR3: TGTGCCAGCAGCTACACAGGGGACACCGGGGAGCTGTTTTTT. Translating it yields CASSYTGDTGELFF.